This TCR beta chain came from a study of T-cell reconstitution after alpha-beta-depleted transplantation in children. This clonotype was picked up many times. Antigen: not known. As it was prepared, the TCRbeta library received unique molecular identifiers. TCRdb re-analysed the PCR reads in MiXCR, keeping a single row per CDR3 protein. The sample shows around 300,000 distinct CDR3 sequences, around 9.1% of them seen only once. Study outcomes and limitations: High day-60 TCRbeta diversity in some patients came from surviving recipient T cells and thymic progenitors. One year after transplant, T-cell counts and diversity came mostly from newly produced T cells. Several hundred expanded graft clones reportedly gave rise to the alpha-beta T cells present about two months after transplant.

The CDR3 length is 15 residues. Germline V gives CDR1 MGHRA, CDR2 YSYEKL. With 1 base clipped from V and 7 bases from J, the junction kept 3 bases outside the gene matches. The sequence was obtained from a boy in the first two years of life with acute myeloid leukemia, due to receive a stem cell transplant. The specimen was PBMCs, collected before TCRalphabeta/CD19-depleted stem cell transplant. The J gene is TRBJ2-1, the V gene TRBV4-1, with TRBD2 matching over 11 bases. CDR3 DNA: TGCGCCAGCAGCCAAGGACTAGCGGGATGGAATGAGCAGTTCTTC. It translates to CASSQGLAGWNEQFF.